The 31 T cell receptor beta chains listed next were all sequenced from one sample in a study of regulatory T cells in long-lasting Graves disease. Documented time point: persistent/refractory GD, antithyroid drugs over 5 years with positive TRAb. PBMCs provided the RNA from which the TCR library was made. Relying on iRepertoire HTBI primers and Arm-PCR of CDR3 regions, the team built TCR beta libraries. TCRdb reprocessed the multiplex PCR reads via MiXCR and lists one record per CDR3 protein. This sample has 600,000 to 850,000 distinct CDR3 sequences, with 30% found just once. This sample comprised peripheral blood mononuclear cells (PBMCs), obtained when the disease was refractory, from a patient treated with antithyroid drugs. Receptors were obtained from a female donor with Graves disease.

V is TRBV6-1 and J is TRBJ1-3, with unresolved D. There are 14 residues in the CDR3. The V gene lost 3 bases and the J gene lost 4 bases, with 10 bases spanning the gap. Germline V gives CDR1 MNHNS, CDR2 SASEGT. CDR3 amino acids: CASSDQRFGNTIYF. CDR3 coding DNA: TGTGCCAGCAGTGACCAGCGATTCGGAAACACCATATATTTT.

The gene calls are TRBV13 and TRBJ1-2, with D unresolved. CDR1 is PRHDT and CDR2 is FYEKMQ in the germline V gene (reference sequence). V lost 2 bases to trimming and J lost 4 bases, with 11 bases between them. The CDR3 is made up of 14 amino acids. The CDR3 reads CASSLMQDLYGYTF. The DNA for the CDR3 is TGTGCCAGCAGCTTAATGCAGGACCTCTATGGCTACACCTTC. Looking up the rest from reference TRBV13 and TRBJ1-2 gives the full variable domain: AAGVIQSPRHLIKEKRETATLKCYPIPRHDTVYWYQQGPGQDPQFLISFYEKMQSDKGSIPDRFSAQQFSDYHSELNMSSLELGDSALYFCASSLMQDLYGYTFGSGTRLTVV.

This clonotype came up many times. This rearrangement joins TRBV28 to TRBJ1-1; 7 nucleotides agree with TRBD1. The CDR3 spans 12 residues. Trimming removed 5 bases from V and 5 bases from J; junction bases left unmatched: 2. Germline CDR1 is MDHEN and CDR2 is SYDVKM. The CDR3 DNA is TGTGCCAGCAGTACAGGGGTTACTGAAGCTTTCTTT. It encodes CASSTGVTEAFF.

This clonotype was seen a few times. This sequence joins TRBV3-1 and TRBJ1-5, with D maybe TRBD1 (6 bases). The V gene lost 1 base and the J gene lost 7 bases, with 11 bases spanning the gap. The CDR3 is 14 amino acids. Germline values: CDR1 LGHDT, CDR2 YNNKEL (reference sequence). The CDR3 region is CASSQGSRGQPQHF. The CDR3 DNA reads as TGTGCCAGCAGCCAAGGCTCCAGGGGACAGCCCCAGCATTTT. The full variable domain, completed using reference TRBV3-1 and TRBJ1-5, is DTAVSQTPKYLVTQMGNDKSIKCEQNLGHDTMYWYKQDSKKFLKIMFSYNNKELIINETVPNRFSPKSPDKAHLNLHINSLELGDSAVYFCASSQGSRGQPQHFGDGTRLSIL.

The chain links TRBV25-1 to TRBJ1-6; a weak D match, TRBD1 (5 bases). The V and J ends lost 3 bases and 6 bases respectively, with 15 bases between them. CDR3 length: 16 amino acids. Germline V gene sequence: CDR1 MGHDK, CDR2 SYGVNS. The CDR3: CASSDPIDGANSPLHF. CDR3 in DNA: TGTGCCAGCAGTGACCCAATCGACGGGGCTAATTCACCCCTCCACTTT.

This chain uses TRBV20-1 with TRBJ1-4; possible D gene TRBD1, 5 bases. CDR3 size: 17 residues. V was trimmed by 0 bases and J by 0 bases, leaving 14 bases between them. The germline gives CDR1 DFQATT, CDR2 SNEGSKA (reference sequence). CDR3 nucleotides: TGCAGTGCTAGAGATTTAGGCAGGGAGCCAACTAATGAAAAACTGTTTTTT. Amino acids: CSARDLGREPTNEKLFF.

This clonotype was counted at least ten times. The rearrangement joins TRBV28 to TRBJ1-1; D is ambiguous. Trimming removed 4 bases from V and 1 base from J, with 7 bases in between. CDR1 MDHEN and CDR2 SYDVKM come from the germline V gene. The CDR3 sequence is 13 residues long. The CDR3 DNA sequence: TGTGCCAGCAGTTCCCAATCGAACACTGAAGCTTTCTTT. It encodes CASSSQSNTEAFF. Looking up the rest from reference TRBV28 and TRBJ1-1 gives the full variable domain: DVKVTQSSRYLVKRTGEKVFLECVQDMDHENMFWYRQDPGLGLRLIYFSYDVKMKEKGDIPEGYSVSREKKERFSLILESASTNQTSMYLCASSSQSNTEAFFGQGTRLTVV.

This chain connects TRBV7-2 to TRBJ1-1; the D is unclear. The V gene lost 4 bases and the J gene lost 8 bases, with 20 bases spanning the gap. CDR3 length: 15 amino acids. Looked up from germline, CDR1 is SGHTA and CDR2 is FQGNSA. Written as DNA, the CDR3 is TGTGCCAGCAGCTCCGCTCCGGGGTCCTGGATCGAAGCTTTCTTT. Translated, it gives CASSSAPGSWIEAFF. Full variable domain (outside the CDR3, taken from reference TRBV7-2 and TRBJ1-1): GAGVSQSPSNKVTEKGKDVELRCDPISGHTALYWYRQSLGQGLEFLIYFQGNSAPDKSGLPSDRFSAERTGGSVSTLTIQRTQQEDSAVYLCASSSAPGSWIEAFFGQGTRLTVV.

This clonotype was found a few times. V and J are TRBV29-1 and TRBJ1-2; 10 nucleotides line up with TRBD1. The CDR3 totals 13 residues. The germline V gene encodes CDR1 SQVTM and CDR2 ANQGSEA. Trimming cost V 7 bases and J 4 bases; bases outside gene matches: 6. CDR3 loop: CSAGTGDGYGYTF. CDR3 DNA sequence: TGCAGCGCCGGGACAGGGGACGGCTATGGCTACACCTTC.

This clonotype was counted ten times or more. The chain joins TRBV6-1 to TRBJ2-5; 10 positions agree with TRBD2. V lost 2 bases and J lost 5; bases outside the gene matches: 5. The CDR3 extends over 15 amino acids. The germline V gene encodes CDR1 MNHNS and CDR2 SASEGT. The DNA of the CDR3 is TGTGCCAGCAGTGAATATGGGACTAGCGTGGAGACCCAGTACTTC. Translation gives CASSEYGTSVETQYF.

The chain uses TRBV12-5 and TRBJ1-4; no reliable D call. V dropped 3 bases and J dropped 4 bases, with 9 bases sitting between them. The CDR3 length is 14 residues. Germline values: CDR1 LGHNT, CDR2 FRNRAP. Here the CDR3 reads CASGFGHGNEKLFF. CDR3 in DNA: TGTGCTAGTGGTTTCGGGCATGGTAATGAAAAACTGTTTTTT.

The chain uses TRBV7-9 and TRBJ2-7; 8 nucleotides align to TRBD1. The V gene's germline CDR1 is SEHNR and CDR2 FQNEAQ (reference sequence). CDR3 length: 13 amino acids. The junction had 5 bases not matched to a gene; V was cut back by 5 bases and J by 5 bases. The CDR3 bases are TGTGCCAGCAGCAAACAGGGGGGCCACGAGCAGTACTTC. Translating gives CASSKQGGHEQYF.

This clonotype was found a few times. This sequence joins TRBV12-3 or TRBV12-4 and TRBJ2-7; 7 bases are a match to TRBD1. With V trimmed by 4 bases and J by 5 bases, 17 bases remained unmatched. The CDR3 runs to 17 residues. The CDR3 coding sequence is TGTGCCAGCAGTTCGGCCCAACCGCGACAGGGTTTAAACGAGCAGTACTTC. Translation: CASSSAQPRQGLNEQYF.

V usage is TRBV30 and J usage is TRBJ1-5; perhaps TRBD1 as D (5 bases). The V gene lost 8 bases and the J gene lost 5 bases, with 16 bases spanning the gap. Germline lookup yields CDR1 GTSNPN and CDR2 SVGIG (reference sequence). The CDR3 sequence is 13 residues long. CDR3 nucleotides: TGTGCCGGGGCAGACGGTAGGGATCAGCCCCAGCATTTT. Protein sequence: CAGADGRDQPQHF.

This clonotype was seen repeatedly, ten times or more. The chain couples TRBV28 to TRBJ1-5; D uncertain. This CDR3 has 14 residues. Trimming took off 7 bases at V and 8 bases at J, with 18 bases between the two ends. CDR1 MDHEN and CDR2 SYDVKM come from the germline V gene. CDR3 in amino acids: CASNNEQSTEPQHF. The DNA for the CDR3 is TGTGCCAGCAATAATGAACAGTCCACGGAGCCCCAGCATTTT.

The chain's CDR3 is CASTIPGSANYGYTF. The CDR3 bases are TGTGCCAGTACCATTCCGGGGAGCGCTAACTATGGCTACACCTTC. The rearrangement joins TRBV19 to TRBJ1-2; D is undetermined. The germline gives CDR1 LNHDA, CDR2 SQIVND (reference sequence). The V end was cut by 7 bases, the J end by 0 bases, with 15 bases between. The CDR3 length is 15 residues.

The chain has TRBV6-2 or TRBV6-3 and TRBJ1-2, with TRBD1 identical over 7 bases. The germline CDR1 and CDR2 sequences are MNHEY and SVGEGT. This CDR3 has 13 residues. V shed 5 bases, J shed 3 bases, and the junction held 3 bases outside the gene matches. The CDR3 DNA follows: TGTGCCAGCAGTATAGGACAGGACTATGGCTACACCTTC. Amino acids: CASSIGQDYGYTF.

This clonotype was observed a few times. The rearrangement uses TRBV27 and TRBJ1-6; the match to TRBD1 covers 8 bases. The CDR3 extends over 15 amino acids. V gave up 1 base and J gave up 10 bases; unmatched junction bases: 6. Germline loops: CDR1 MNHEY, CDR2 SMNVEV (reference sequence). The CDR3 DNA sequence: TGTGCCAGCAGTTTATGGCAGGGGGCGAAATCACCCCTCCACTTT. Translation: CASSLWQGAKSPLHF.

This clonotype was counted ten times or more. The chain combines TRBV12-3 or TRBV12-4 with TRBJ1-1; possible D gene TRBD1, 6 bases. CDR3 length: 13 residues. V dropped 6 bases and J dropped 3 bases, with 11 bases sitting between them. The CDR3 region is CASSRQDYTEAFF. CDR3 in DNA: TGTGCCAGCAGCCGACAGGACTACACTGAAGCTTTCTTT.

V is TRBV6-2 or TRBV6-3 and J is TRBJ2-7; 10 bases are shared with TRBD2. J was trimmed by 2 bases and V by 2 bases; bases with no gene match: 12. The CDR3 has 18 amino acids. Germline V gene lookup returns CDR1 MNHEY and CDR2 SVGEGT. CDR3 nucleotide sequence: TGTGCCAGCAGTTACGTGTCTAGCGGGGGCAGAGTCACCTACGAGCAGTACTTC. Amino acid sequence: CASSYVSSGGRVTYEQYF.

The rearrangement uses TRBV20-1 and TRBJ1-2; D perhaps matches TRBD1 (5 bases). The CDR3 is 16 residues long. V dropped 3 bases and J dropped 7 bases, with 24 bases sitting between them. The germline V gene has CDR1 DFQATT and CDR2 SNEGSKA (reference sequence). The CDR3 sequence: CSASSRDLLRWGGYTF. The CDR3, as DNA: TGCAGTGCTAGCTCCAGGGACCTCCTTCGGTGGGGTGGCTACACCTTC.

V and J are TRBV30 and TRBJ2-7, with a weak D call TRBD1 (6 bases). CDR3 length: 13 residues. The V and J ends lost 7 bases and 2 bases respectively, with 15 bases between them. CDR1 is GTSNPN and CDR2 is SVGIG in the germline V gene (reference sequence). CDR3 amino acids: CAFADSSTYEQYF. CDR3 bases: TGTGCCTTTGCGGACAGTTCCACCTACGAGCAGTACTTC.

As to this clonotype: Being one base from a much bigger clone, this may be a read error. V gene TRBV6-5 combines with J gene TRBJ2-7; no clear D gene. The CDR3 covers 11 residues. Germline assignment: CDR1 MNHEY and CDR2 SVGAGI. CDR3 DNA sequence: TGTGCCAGCAGTTACAACTACGGGCAGTACTTC. Protein: CASSYNYGQYF.

This chain links TRBV4-2 with TRBJ2-7; D is ambiguous. The CDR3 has 13 residues. Germline CDR1 is LGHNA and CDR2 is YNFKEQ. Trimming removed 3 bases at V and 6 bases at J, with 12 bases between. CDR3 sequence: CASSQASPTEQYF. CDR3 in DNA: TGTGCCAGCAGCCAGGCTTCACCTACCGAGCAGTACTTC.

A few counts support this clonotype. This sequence joins TRBV6-1 and TRBJ2-7; tentatively, D is TRBD2 (5 bases). Germline V gene data show CDR1 as MNHNS and CDR2 as SASEGT. The CDR3 sequence is 15 residues long. V lost 6 bases and J lost 0, with 15 bases in between. The CDR3 nucleotides read TGTGCCAGCAGAAGCGGACGGTTTAGCTCCTACGAGCAGTACTTC. Encoded protein: CASRSGRFSSYEQYF.

The rearrangement uses TRBV19 and TRBJ1-2; 7 bases are a match to TRBD1. The germline CDR1 and CDR2 sequences are LNHDA and SQIVND (reference sequence). Germline trimming cut 4 bases from V and 2 bases from J; bases unmatched to any gene: 7. This CDR3 is 15 amino acids long. The CDR3 region has the DNA TGTGCCAGTAGTACCCGGACAGGCTTCAACTATGGCTACACCTTC. Translating it yields CASSTRTGFNYGYTF.

This clonotype appeared a few times. The V gene is TRBV30, the J gene TRBJ2-2, with a tentative D call TRBD1 (6 bases). V was pared by 4 bases and J by 0 bases, with 6 bases between. This CDR3 is 13 amino acids long. Germline loops: CDR1 GTSNPN, CDR2 SVGIG (reference sequence). CDR3: CAWTGANTGELFF. In DNA, the CDR3 is TGTGCCTGGACAGGGGCGAACACCGGGGAGCTGTTTTTT.

V gene TRBV9 combines with J gene TRBJ2-1; D is ambiguous. V lost 0 bases, J lost 10 bases, and 14 bases lay in between. This CDR3 is 14 amino acids long. Germline-derived CDR1 and CDR2 are SGDLS and YYNGEE. CDR3 amino acids: CASSVASSGVEQFF. CDR3 in DNA: TGTGCCAGCAGCGTAGCATCGTCCGGCGTAGAGCAGTTCTTC.

At least ten counts were recorded for this clonotype. V gene TRBV28 combines with J gene TRBJ1-1; TRBD1 is a possible D gene (5 bases). CDR1 is MDHEN and CDR2 is SYDVKM in the germline V gene. Trimming cost V 6 bases and J 4 bases, with 18 bases left between them. This CDR3 has 15 residues. The CDR3 reads CASRLTATRPTEAFF. In DNA form, the CDR3 reads TGTGCCAGCAGGTTGACAGCGACTAGGCCCACTGAAGCTTTCTTT. The variable domain in full, with the rest retrieved from reference TRBV28 and TRBJ1-1, is DVKVTQSSRYLVKRTGEKVFLECVQDMDHENMFWYRQDPGLGLRLIYFSYDVKMKEKGDIPEGYSVSREKKERFSLILESASTNQTSMYLCASRLTATRPTEAFFGQGTRLTVV.

The chain has TRBV27 and TRBJ2-7, with D possibly matching TRBD2 (5 bases). The CDR3 is made up of 16 amino acids. Germline CDR1 is MNHEY and CDR2 is SMNVEV (reference sequence). Trimming removed 7 bases from V and 4 bases from J, with 23 bases in between. This chain's CDR3 is CASKGMGDGNAYEQYF. CDR3 in DNA: TGTGCCAGCAAAGGGATGGGTGACGGGAACGCTTACGAGCAGTACTTC.

This clonotype was observed many times. The genes are TRBV28 and TRBJ1-2; D uncertain. V was pared by 5 bases and J by 6 bases, with 13 bases between. The CDR3 runs 13 residues. The germline gives CDR1 MDHEN, CDR2 SYDVKM. Here the CDR3 reads CASSPGIPNGYTF. The CDR3 nucleotides read TGTGCCAGCAGTCCAGGAATTCCCAATGGCTACACCTTC.